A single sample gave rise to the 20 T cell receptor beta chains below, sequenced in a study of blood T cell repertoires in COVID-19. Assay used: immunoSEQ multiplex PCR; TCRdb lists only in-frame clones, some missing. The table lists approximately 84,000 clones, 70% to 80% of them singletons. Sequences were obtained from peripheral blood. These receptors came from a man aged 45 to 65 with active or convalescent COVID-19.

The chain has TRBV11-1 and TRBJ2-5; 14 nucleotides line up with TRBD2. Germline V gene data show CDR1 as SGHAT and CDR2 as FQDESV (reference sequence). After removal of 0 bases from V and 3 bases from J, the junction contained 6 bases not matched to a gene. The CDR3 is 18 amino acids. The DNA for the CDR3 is TGTGCCAGCAGCTTAGCCCCCAGGACTAGCGGGGGGAAAGAGACCCAGTACTTC. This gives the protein CASSLAPRTSGGKETQYF.

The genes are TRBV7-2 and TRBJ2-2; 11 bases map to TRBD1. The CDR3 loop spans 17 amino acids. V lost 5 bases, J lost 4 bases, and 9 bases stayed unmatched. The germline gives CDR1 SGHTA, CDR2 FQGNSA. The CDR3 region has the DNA TGTGCCAGCAGCCCCCGGGGAGGACAGGGGGCCACCGGGGAGCTGTTTTTT. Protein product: CASSPRGGQGATGELFF.

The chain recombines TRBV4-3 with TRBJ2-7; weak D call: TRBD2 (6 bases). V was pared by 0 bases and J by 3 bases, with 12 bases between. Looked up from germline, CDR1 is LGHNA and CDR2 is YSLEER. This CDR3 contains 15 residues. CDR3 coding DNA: TGCGCCAGCAGCCAAGATCCCTCGGGGGACTACGAGCAGTACTTC. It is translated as CASSQDPSGDYEQYF.

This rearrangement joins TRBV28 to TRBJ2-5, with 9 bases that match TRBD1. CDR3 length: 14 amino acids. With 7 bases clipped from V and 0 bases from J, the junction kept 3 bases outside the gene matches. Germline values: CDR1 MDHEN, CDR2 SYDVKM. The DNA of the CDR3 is TGTGCCAGCAAGACAGGGGGGGACCAAGAGACCCAGTACTTC. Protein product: CASKTGGDQETQYF.

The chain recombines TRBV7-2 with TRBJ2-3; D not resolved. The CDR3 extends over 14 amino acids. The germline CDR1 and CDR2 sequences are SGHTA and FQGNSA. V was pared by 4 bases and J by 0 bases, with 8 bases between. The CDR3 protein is CASSSSSSTDTQYF. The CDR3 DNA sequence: TGTGCCAGCAGCTCCTCCTCTAGCACAGATACGCAGTATTTT.

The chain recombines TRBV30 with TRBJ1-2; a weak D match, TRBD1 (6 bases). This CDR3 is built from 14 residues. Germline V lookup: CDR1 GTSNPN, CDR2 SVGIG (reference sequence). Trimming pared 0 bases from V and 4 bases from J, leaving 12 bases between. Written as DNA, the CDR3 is TGTGCCTGGAGTGTAGGGCAGGGGACCTATGGCTACACCTTC. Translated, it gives CAWSVGQGTYGYTF.

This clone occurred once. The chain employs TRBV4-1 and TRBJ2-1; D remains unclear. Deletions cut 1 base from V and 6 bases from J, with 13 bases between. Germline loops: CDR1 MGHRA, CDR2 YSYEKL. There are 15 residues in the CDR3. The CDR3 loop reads CASSQVFVPGNEQFF. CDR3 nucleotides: TGCGCCAGCAGCCAAGTCTTCGTCCCCGGCAATGAGCAGTTCTTC.

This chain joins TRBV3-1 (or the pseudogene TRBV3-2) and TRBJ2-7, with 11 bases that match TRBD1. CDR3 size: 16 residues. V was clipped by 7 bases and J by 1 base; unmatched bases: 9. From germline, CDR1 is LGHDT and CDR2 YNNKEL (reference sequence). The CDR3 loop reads CASTEGGQGGSYEQYF. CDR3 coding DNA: TGTGCCAGCACCGAAGGGGGACAGGGGGGATCCTACGAGCAGTACTTC.

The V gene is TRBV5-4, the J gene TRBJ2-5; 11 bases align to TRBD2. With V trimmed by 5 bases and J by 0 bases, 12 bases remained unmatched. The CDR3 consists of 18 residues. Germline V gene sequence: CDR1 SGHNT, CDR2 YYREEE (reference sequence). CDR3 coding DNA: TGTGCCAGCAGTCGTGGCCGGGGACTAGCGGTACACCAAGAGACCCAGTACTTC. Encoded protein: CASSRGRGLAVHQETQYF.

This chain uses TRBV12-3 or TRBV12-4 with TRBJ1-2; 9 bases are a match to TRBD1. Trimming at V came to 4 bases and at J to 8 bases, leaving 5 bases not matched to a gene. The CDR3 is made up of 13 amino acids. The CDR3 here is CASSSQGALGYTF. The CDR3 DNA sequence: TGTGCCAGCAGTTCACAGGGGGCATTAGGCTACACCTTC.

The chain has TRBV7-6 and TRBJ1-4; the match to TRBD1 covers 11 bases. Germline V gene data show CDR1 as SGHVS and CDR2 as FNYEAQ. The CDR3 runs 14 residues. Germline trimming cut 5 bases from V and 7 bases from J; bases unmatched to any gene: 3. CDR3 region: CASSRGQGVEKLFF. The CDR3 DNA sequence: TGTGCCAGCAGCCGGGGACAGGGGGTTGAAAAACTGTTTTTT.

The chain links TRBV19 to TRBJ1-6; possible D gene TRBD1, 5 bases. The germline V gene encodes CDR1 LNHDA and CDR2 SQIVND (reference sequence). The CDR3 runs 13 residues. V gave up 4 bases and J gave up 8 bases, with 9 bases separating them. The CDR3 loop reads CASSRRGDSPLHF. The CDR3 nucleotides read TGTGCCAGTAGTAGGAGGGGAGATTCACCCCTCCACTTT.

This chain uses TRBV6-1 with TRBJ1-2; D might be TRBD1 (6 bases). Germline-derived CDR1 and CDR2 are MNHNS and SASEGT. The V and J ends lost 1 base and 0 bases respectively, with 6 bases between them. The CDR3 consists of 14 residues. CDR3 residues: CASSEGTANYGYTF. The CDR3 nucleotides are TGTGCCAGCAGTGAAGGGACAGCTAACTATGGCTACACCTTC.

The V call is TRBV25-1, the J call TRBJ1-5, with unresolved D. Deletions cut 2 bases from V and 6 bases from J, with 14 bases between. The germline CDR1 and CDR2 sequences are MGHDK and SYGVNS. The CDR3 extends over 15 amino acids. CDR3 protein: CASSEKTGKAQPQHF. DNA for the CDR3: TGTGCCAGCAGTGAAAAGACCGGGAAGGCTCAGCCCCAGCATTTT. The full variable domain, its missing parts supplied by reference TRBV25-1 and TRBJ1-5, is EADIYQTPRYLVIGTGKKITLECSQTMGHDKMYWYQQDPGMELHLIHYSYGVNSTEKGDLSSESTVSRIRTEHFPLTLESARPSHTSQYLCASSEKTGKAQPQHFGDGTRLSIL.

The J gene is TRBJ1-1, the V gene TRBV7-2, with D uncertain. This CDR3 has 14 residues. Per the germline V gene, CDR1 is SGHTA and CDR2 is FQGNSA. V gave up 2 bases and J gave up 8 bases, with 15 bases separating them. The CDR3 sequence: CASSLSLVSVEAFF. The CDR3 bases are TGTGCCAGCAGCTTATCACTTGTGTCGGTGGAAGCTTTCTTT.

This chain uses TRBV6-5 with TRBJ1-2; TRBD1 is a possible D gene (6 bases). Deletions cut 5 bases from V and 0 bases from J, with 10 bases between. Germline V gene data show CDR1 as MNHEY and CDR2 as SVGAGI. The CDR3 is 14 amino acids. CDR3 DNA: TGTGCCAGCAGTCGACAGGCCACTAACTATGGCTACACCTTC. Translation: CASSRQATNYGYTF.

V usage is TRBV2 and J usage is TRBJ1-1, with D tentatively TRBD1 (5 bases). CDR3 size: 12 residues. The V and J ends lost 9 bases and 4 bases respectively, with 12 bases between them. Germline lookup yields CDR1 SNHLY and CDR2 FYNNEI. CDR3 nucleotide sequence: TGTGCCAGAGAACAGGTACGCACTGAAGCTTTCTTT. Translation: CAREQVRTEAFF.

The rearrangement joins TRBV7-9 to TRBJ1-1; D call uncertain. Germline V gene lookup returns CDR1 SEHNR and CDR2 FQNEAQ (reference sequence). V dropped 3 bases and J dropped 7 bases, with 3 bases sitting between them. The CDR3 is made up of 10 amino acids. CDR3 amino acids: CASSFYEAFF. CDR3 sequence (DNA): TGTGCCAGCAGCTTTTATGAAGCTTTCTTT.

The CDR3 loop is CASSETGDGGYTF. CDR3 in DNA: TGTGCCAGCAGTGAAACGGGGGACGGGGGCTACACCTTC. The chain combines TRBV2 with TRBJ1-2, with D perhaps TRBD1 (5 bases). This CDR3 has 13 amino acids. Germline V CDR1 and CDR2: SNHLY, FYNNEI. With 2 bases removed from V and 8 bases from J, the gap between germline ends came to 12 bases.

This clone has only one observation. The CDR3 is CASSHPGLDPYEQYF. The CDR3 DNA reads as TGCGCCAGCAGCCACCCGGGACTAGACCCCTACGAGCAGTACTTC. This chain connects TRBV4-1 to TRBJ2-7; TRBD2 agrees at 8 bases. Per germline, CDR1 MGHRA and CDR2 YSYEKL. After removal of 3 bases from V and 2 bases from J, the junction contained 6 bases not matched to a gene. The CDR3 has 15 amino acids.